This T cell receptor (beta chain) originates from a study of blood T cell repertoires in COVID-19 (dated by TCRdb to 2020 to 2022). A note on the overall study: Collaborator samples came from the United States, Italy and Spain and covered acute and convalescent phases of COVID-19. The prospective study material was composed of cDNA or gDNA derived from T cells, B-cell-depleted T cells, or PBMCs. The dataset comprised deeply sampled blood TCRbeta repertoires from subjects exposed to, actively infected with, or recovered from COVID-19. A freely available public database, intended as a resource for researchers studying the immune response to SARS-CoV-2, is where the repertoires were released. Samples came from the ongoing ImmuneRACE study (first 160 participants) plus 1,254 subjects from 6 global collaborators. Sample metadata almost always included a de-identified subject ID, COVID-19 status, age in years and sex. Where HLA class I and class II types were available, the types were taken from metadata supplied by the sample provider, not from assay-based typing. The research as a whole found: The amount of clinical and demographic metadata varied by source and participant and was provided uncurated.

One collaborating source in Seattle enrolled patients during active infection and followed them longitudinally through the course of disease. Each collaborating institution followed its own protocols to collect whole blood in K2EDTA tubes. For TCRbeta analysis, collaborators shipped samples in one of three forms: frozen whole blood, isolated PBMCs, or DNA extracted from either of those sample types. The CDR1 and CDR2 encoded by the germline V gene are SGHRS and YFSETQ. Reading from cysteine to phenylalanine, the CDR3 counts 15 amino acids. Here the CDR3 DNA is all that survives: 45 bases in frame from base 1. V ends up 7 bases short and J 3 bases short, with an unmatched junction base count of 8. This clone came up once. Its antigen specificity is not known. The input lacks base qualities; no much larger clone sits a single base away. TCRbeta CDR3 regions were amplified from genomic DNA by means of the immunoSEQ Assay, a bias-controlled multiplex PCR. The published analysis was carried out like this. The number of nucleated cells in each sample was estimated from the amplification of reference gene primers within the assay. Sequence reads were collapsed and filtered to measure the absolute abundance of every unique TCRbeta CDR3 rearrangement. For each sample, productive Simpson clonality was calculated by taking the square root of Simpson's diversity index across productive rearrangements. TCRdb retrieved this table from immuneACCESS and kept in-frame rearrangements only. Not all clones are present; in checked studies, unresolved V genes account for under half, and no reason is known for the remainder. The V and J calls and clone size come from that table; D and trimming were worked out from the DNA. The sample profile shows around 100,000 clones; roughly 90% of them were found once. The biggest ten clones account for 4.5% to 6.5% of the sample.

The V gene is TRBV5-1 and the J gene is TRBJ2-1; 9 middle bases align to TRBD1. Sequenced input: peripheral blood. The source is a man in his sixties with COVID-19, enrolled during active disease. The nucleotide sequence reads TGCGCCAGCGGACGCGGACAGGGGAACTACAATGAGCAGTTCTTC. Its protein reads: CASGRGQGNYNEQFF.